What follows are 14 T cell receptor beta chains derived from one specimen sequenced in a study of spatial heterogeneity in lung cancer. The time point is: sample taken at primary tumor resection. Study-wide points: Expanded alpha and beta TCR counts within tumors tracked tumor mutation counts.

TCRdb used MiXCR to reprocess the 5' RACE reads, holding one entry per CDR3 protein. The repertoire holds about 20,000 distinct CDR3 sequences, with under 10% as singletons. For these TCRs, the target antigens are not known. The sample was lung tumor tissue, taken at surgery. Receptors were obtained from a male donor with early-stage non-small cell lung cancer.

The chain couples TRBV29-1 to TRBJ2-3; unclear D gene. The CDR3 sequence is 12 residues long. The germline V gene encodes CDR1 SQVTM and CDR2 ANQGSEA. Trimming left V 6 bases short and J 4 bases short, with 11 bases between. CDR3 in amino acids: CSVTKAPDTQYF. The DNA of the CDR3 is TGCAGCGTAACTAAGGCGCCAGATACGCAGTATTTT.

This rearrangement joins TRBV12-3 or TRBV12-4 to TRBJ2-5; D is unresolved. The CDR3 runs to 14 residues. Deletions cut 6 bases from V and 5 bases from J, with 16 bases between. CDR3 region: CASSKWAFGETQYF. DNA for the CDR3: TGTGCCAGCAGCAAATGGGCCTTTGGCGAGACCCAGTACTTC.

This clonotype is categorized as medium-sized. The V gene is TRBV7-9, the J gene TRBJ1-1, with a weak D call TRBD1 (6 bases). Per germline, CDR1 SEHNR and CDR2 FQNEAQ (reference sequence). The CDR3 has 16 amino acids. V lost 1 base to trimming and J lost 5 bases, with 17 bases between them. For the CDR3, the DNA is TGTGCCAGCAGCTTAGGAGGGGGGCTCCGGAGGACTGAAGCTTTCTTT. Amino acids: CASSLGGGLRRTEAFF.

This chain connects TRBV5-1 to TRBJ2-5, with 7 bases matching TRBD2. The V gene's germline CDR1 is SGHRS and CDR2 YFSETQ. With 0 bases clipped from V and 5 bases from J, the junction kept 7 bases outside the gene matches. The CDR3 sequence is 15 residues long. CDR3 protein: CASSLAGGYGETQYF. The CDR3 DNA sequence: TGCGCCAGCAGCTTGGCCGGGGGGTACGGCGAGACCCAGTACTTC.

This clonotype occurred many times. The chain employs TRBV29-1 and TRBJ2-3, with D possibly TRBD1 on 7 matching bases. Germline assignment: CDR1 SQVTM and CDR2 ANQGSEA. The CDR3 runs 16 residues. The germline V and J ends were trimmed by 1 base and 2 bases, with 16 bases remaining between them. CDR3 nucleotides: TGCAGCGTTGAAGGGGGCTTCAGGGGGGACACAGATACGCAGTATTTT. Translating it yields CSVEGGFRGDTDTQYF.

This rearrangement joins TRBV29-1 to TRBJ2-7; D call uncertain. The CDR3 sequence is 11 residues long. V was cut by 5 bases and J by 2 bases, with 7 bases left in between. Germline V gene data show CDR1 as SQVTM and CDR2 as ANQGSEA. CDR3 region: CSVRQTYEQYF. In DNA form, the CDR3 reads TGCAGCGTTCGGCAGACCTACGAGCAGTACTTC.

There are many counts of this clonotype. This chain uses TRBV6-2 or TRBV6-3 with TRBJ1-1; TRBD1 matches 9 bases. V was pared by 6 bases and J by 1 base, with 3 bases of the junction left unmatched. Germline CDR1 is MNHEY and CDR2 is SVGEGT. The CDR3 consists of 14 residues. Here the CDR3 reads CASSPQGANTEAFF. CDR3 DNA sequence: TGTGCCAGCAGCCCACAGGGGGCGAACACTGAAGCTTTCTTT.

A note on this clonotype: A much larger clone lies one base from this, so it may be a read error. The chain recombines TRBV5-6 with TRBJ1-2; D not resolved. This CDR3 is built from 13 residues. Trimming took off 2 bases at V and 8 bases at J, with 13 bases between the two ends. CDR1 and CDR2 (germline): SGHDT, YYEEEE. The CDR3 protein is CASSLRNGEGYTF. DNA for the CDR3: TGTGCCAGCAGCTTAAGGAACGGCGAAGGCTACACCTTC.

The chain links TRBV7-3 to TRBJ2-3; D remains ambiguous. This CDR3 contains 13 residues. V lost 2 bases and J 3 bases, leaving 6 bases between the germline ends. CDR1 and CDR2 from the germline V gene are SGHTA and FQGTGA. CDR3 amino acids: CASSLVQTDTQYF. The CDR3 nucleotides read TGTGCCAGCAGCTTAGTACAGACAGATACGCAGTATTTT.

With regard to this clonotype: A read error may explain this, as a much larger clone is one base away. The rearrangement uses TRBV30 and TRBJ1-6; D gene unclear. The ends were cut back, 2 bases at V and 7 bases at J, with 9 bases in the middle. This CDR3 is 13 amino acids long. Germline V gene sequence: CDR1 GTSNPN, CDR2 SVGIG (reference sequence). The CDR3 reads CAWSIDGNSPLHF. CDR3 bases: TGTGCCTGGAGTATAGACGGCAATTCACCCCTCCACTTT.

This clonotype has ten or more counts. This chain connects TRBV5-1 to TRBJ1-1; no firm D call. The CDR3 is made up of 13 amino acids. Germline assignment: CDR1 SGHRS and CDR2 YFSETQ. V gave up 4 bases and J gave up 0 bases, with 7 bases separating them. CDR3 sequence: CASSTGMNTEAFF. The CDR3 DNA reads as TGCGCCAGCAGCACCGGAATGAACACTGAAGCTTTCTTT. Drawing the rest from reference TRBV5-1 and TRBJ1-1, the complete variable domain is KAGVTQTPRYLIKTRGQQVTLSCSPISGHRSVSWYQQTPGQGLQFLFEYFSETQRNKGNFPGRFSGRQFSNSRSEMNVSTLELGDSALYLCASSTGMNTEAFFGQGTRLTVV.

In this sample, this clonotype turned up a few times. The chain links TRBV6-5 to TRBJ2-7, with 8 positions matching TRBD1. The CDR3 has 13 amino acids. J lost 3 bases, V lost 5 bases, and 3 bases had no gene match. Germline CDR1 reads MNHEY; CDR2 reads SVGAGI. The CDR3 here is CASSQGADYEQYF. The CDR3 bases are TGTGCCAGCAGTCAGGGGGCCGACTACGAGCAGTACTTC.

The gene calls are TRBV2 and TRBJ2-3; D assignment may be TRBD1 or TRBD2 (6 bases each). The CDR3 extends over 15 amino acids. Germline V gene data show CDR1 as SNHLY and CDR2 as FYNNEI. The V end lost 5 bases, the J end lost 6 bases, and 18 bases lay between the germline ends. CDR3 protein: CASSIQGPRGDTQYF. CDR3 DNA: TGTGCCAGCAGTATACAGGGTCCACGGGGGGATACGCAGTATTTT.

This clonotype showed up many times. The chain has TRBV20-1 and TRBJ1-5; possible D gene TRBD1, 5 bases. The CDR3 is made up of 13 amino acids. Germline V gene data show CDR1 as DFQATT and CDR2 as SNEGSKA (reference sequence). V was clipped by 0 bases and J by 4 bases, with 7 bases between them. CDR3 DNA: TGCAGTGCTAGAGATGGGGGGAATCAGCCCCAGCATTTT. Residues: CSARDGGNQPQHF.